The 5 T cell receptor beta chains presented below share a single source sample, sequenced in a study of tissue T cells after allogeneic stem cell transplantation. Clones were read by immunoSEQ multiplex PCR, and TCRdb kept only the in-frame ones, dropping some. The table includes 5,500 to 8,000 clones, around half detected once. Sample time point: mouse harvest day 7 after allogeneic transplant. Each mouse received 10^7 T-cell-depleted marrow cells plus 10^6 splenic CD5+ T cells by tail vein. The sample consisted of lymph node tissue. Source of these receptors: a female BALB/c mouse given C57BL/6 T cells with graft-versus-host disease after an allogeneic hematopoietic cell transplant.

This clone was seen only a few times. The germline and genes are mouse ones. Read coverage stops 1 residue before the CDR3 terminus; the germline J gene supplies the remainder. The chain couples TRBV12-2 to TRBJ1-2; 9 positions match TRBD1. The CDR3 covers 14 residues. Germline-derived CDR1 and CDR2 are SGHLS and HYDKME. Trimming removed 1 base from V and 2 bases from J; junction bases left unmatched: 1. The DNA read from the CDR3 is TGTGCCAGCTCTCTACAGGGGGCGAACTCCGACTACACC. Its translation is CASSLQGANSDYT. The entire CDR3 sequence reads CASSLQGANSDYTF.

A note on this clone: Mouse gene names apply. The CDR3: CASSRGTGTNERLFF. Partial CDR3 DNA: TGTGCCAGCAGCCGCGGGACAGGGACCAACGAAAGATTATTT. V usage is TRBV26 and J usage is TRBJ1-4; TRBD1 matches 9 bases. The CDR3 goes on 1 residue after the read ends, and that part is filled in from the germline J gene. CDR1 and CDR2 (germline): KGHPV, FQNQEV (reference sequence). V lost 6 bases and J lost 3; bases outside the gene matches: 5. This CDR3 spans 15 amino acids. The whole variable domain, filled in from reference TRBV26 and TRBJ1-4, reads NSKVIQTPRYLVKGQGQKAKMRCIPEKGHPVVFWYQQNKNNEFKFLINFQNQEVLQQIDMTEKRFSAECPSNSPCSLEIQSSEAGDSALYLCASSRGTGTNERLFFGHGTKLSVL.

As concerns this clone: Mouse germline and gene names are used. The read terminates 1 residue ahead of where the CDR3 ends, so the germline J gene completes it. The chain carries TRBV13-3 and TRBJ2-7; TRBD2 matches 13 bases. This CDR3 region has 15 residues. Germline V gene data show CDR1 as NNHDY and CDR2 as SYVADS. V was pared by 1 base and J by 7 bases, with 5 bases of the junction left unmatched. The CDR3 is CASSDPGLGGQEQYF. CDR3 DNA, as far as it was read: TGTGCCAGCAGTGATCCCGGACTGGGGGGGCAGGAACAGTAC.

With regard to this clone: These gene names are mouse names. The CDR3 end is not reached by the read, which stops 1 residue before it; the germline J gene fills it in. The chain recombines TRBV26 with TRBJ2-7, with 8 bases matching TRBD1. V gave up 3 bases and J gave up 6 bases; unmatched junction bases: 7. Per germline, CDR1 KGHPV and CDR2 FQNQEV (reference sequence). The CDR3 is 14 amino acids. CDR3 DNA, as far as it was read: TGTGCCAGCAGTCTCGGACAGGGAGACTCTGAACAGTAC. As protein: CASSLGQGDSEQY. The complete CDR3 reads CASSLGQGDSEQYF. The variable domain in full, with the rest retrieved from reference TRBV26 and TRBJ2-7, is NSKVIQTPRYLVKGQGQKAKMRCIPEKGHPVVFWYQQNKNNEFKFLINFQNQEVLQQIDMTEKRFSAECPSNSPCSLEIQSSEAGDSALYLCASSLGQGDSEQYFGPGTRLTVL.

Details on this clone: The gene names given are mouse names. The CDR3 is cut off 1 residue early in the read; its end comes from the germline J gene. The chain employs TRBV26 and TRBJ2-4; TRBD1 is a possible D gene (6 bases). The CDR3 has 14 amino acids. V was clipped by 8 bases and J by 0 bases, with 12 bases between them. Germline V gene lookup returns CDR1 KGHPV and CDR2 FQNQEV (reference sequence). The CDR3 reads CASGRDISQNTLYF. The CDR3 DNA, read in part, is TGTGCCAGCGGCCGGGACATTAGTCAAAACACCTTGTAC. Using reference TRBV26 and TRBJ2-4 for the parts outside the CDR3, the full variable domain is NSKVIQTPRYLVKGQGQKAKMRCIPEKGHPVVFWYQQNKNNEFKFLINFQNQEVLQQIDMTEKRFSAECPSNSPCSLEIQSSEAGDSALYLCASGRDISQNTLYFGAGTRLSVL.